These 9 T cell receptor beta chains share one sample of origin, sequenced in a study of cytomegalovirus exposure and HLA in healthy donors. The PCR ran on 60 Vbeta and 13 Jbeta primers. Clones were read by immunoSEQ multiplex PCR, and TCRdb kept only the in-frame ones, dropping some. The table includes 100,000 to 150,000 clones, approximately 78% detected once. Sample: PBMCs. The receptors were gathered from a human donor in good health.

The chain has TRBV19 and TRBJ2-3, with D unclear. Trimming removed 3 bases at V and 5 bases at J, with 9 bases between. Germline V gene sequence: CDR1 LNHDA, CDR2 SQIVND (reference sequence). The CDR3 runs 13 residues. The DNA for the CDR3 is TGTGCCAGTAGTATCCCCTGGCAAGATACGCAGTATTTT. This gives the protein CASSIPWQDTQYF.

CDR3 DNA: TGTGCCAGCAGCCCTACAGGACAGGGAGACTATGGCTACACCTTC. Its protein product is CASSPTGQGDYGYTF. V usage is TRBV5-4 and J usage is TRBJ1-2; 8 bases fit TRBD1. Looked up from germline, CDR1 is SGHNT and CDR2 is YYREEE (reference sequence). V was pared by 4 bases and J by 3 bases, with 8 bases of the junction left unmatched. This CDR3 has 15 residues. Together with reference TRBV5-4 and TRBJ1-2, the CDR3 gives the full variable domain: ETGVTQSPTHLIKTRGQQVTLRCSSQSGHNTVSWYQQALGQGPQFIFQYYREEENGRGNFPPRFSGLQFPNYSSELNVNALELDDSALYLCASSPTGQGDYGYTFGSGTRLTVV.

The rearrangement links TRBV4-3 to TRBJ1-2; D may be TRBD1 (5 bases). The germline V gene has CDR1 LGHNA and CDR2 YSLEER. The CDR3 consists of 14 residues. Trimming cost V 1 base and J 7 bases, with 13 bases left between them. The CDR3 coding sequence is TGCGCCAGCAGCCAAGGGGCAGGGTTCAGTGGCTACACCTTC. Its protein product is CASSQGAGFSGYTF.

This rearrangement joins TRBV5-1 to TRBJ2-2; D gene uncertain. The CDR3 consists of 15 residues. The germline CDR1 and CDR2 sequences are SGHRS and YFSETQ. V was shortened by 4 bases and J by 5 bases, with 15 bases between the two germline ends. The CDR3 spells CASSRESVATGELFF. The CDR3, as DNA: TGCGCCAGCAGCCGCGAATCCGTAGCTACCGGGGAGCTGTTTTTT. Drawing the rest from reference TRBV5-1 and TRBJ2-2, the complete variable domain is KAGVTQTPRYLIKTRGQQVTLSCSPISGHRSVSWYQQTPGQGLQFLFEYFSETQRNKGNFPGRFSGRQFSNSRSEMNVSTLELGDSALYLCASSRESVATGELFFGEGSRLTVL.

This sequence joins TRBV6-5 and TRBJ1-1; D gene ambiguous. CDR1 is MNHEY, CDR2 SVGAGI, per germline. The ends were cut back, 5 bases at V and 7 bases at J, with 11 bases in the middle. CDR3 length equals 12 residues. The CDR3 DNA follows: TGTGCCAGCAGTCTCGGCCGGGGTGAAGCTTTCTTT. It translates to CASSLGRGEAFF.

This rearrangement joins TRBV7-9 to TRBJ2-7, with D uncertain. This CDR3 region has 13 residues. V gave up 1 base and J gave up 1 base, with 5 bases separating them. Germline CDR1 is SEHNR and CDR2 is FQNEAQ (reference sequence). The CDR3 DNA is TGTGCCAGCAGCTTAGAACAGTCCTACGAGCAGTACTTC. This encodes CASSLEQSYEQYF.

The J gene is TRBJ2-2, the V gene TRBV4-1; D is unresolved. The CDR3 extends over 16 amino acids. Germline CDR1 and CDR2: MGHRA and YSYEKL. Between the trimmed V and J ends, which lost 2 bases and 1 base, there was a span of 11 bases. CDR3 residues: CASSQTGSGNTGELFF. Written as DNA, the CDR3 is TGCGCCAGCAGCCAAACTGGTTCGGGGAACACCGGGGAGCTGTTTTTT.

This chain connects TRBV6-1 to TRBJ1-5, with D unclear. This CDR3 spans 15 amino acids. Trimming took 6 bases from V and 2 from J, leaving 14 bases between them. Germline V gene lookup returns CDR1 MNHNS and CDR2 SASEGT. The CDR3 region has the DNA TGTGCCAGCAGCCCGAGAGTGGGAGGCAATCAGCCCCAGCATTTT. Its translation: CASSPRVGGNQPQHF.

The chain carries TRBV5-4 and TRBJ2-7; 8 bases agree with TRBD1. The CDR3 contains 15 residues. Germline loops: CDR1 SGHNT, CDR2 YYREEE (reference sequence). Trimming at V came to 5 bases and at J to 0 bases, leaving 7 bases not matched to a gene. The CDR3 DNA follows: TGTGCCAGCAGTTTCAGAGACAGGGGCTCCTACGAGCAGTACTTC. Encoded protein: CASSFRDRGSYEQYF.